This TCR beta chain was obtained from a study of CD8+ T cells in alopecia areata (dated by TCRdb to the late 2010s). Regarding the study in general: Treated patients were enrolled in an open-label pilot trial of oral tofacitinib, 5 to 10 mg twice daily, for moderate-to-severe alopecia areata. Patients stayed on tofacitinib for 6 to 18 months and then had 6 months of follow-up off drug so that delayed response and recurrence could be assessed. The SALT score, which quantifies the percentage of affected scalp surface area, was used to measure disease severity in treated patients. In both human patients and the C3H/HeJ mouse model, the study applied high-throughput TCRbeta sequencing to look at T cell clonal expansion in alopecia areata. In humans, TCRbeta sequencing was performed on scalp tissue and on sorted CD4+ and CD8+ peripheral blood T cells from healthy controls and from patients with patchy or totalis/universalis alopecia areata. Biopsies were taken from tofacitinib-treated patients at baseline and at 4 and 24 weeks of treatment, and a later scalp biopsy was taken in several of the tofacitinib-treated patients. Scalp clonality was compared among normal scalp (n=4), patchy alopecia areata scalp (n=8), and alopecia totalis/universalis scalp (n=8). RNA was obtained with the PAXgene miRNA kit for fixed scalp, the miRNeasy kit for PBMCs, and the RNeasy kit for mouse skin. TCRbeta CDR3 regions were amplified by immunoSEQ multiplex PCR with 35 Vbeta forward and 13 Jbeta reverse primers. The full study reports these points: Lesional scalp, especially in alopecia totalis/universalis, showed higher clonality and more expanded CD8+ clones than normal scalp, suggesting antigenic drive. During tofacitinib treatment, many expanded lesional clones remained in scalp and blood, and this persistence may partly explain relapse after treatment is stopped. With tofacitinib, both scalp clonality and the number of expanded CD8+ clones among the top 100 scalp clones went down significantly. Shared TCR sequences between patients were less evident than in mice, which may be partly attributable to HLA diversity in the patient population. Because the treated cohort was small and had only one nonresponder, larger studies are needed to examine links between baseline CD8+ expansion and response. Scalp TCR repertoire analysis is complicated because resident alphabeta T cells in normal human skin are also sequenced, whereas mouse skin is dominated by gammadelta T cells.

The sample's time point, from its label and the paper: around 28 days on oral tofacitinib. What this sample's treatment or condition label stands for: oral pan-JAK inhibitor, 5-10 mg twice daily. From alopecia areata patients, peripheral blood was collected along with lesional scalp punch biopsies. After PBMCs were isolated by density centrifugation and stained for CD3, CD4 and CD8, a FACSAria was used to sort CD4+ and CD8+ T cells. A note on this clone: Its antigen specificity is not known. Nothing much larger sits one base from this clone, and base qualities are not available.

The protocol used for the library was the immunoSEQ multiplex PCR assay. RNA was extracted from all samples and reverse transcribed into cDNA, which served as template for TCR sequencing. First-strand cDNA was synthesized using SuperScript III with a 2:1 mix of oligo-dT and random hexamers. A synthetic immune receptor repertoire was used to gauge amplification bias, and whatever bias remained was removed computationally. In the authors' own workflow: Raw reads were preprocessed for error removal, and CDR3 was defined according to IMGT conventions as running from the conserved cysteine to phenylalanine. Clonality was calculated as 1 minus Shannon entropy normalized by log2 of the number of productive unique TCRs. Whether scalp clones were CD4 or CD8 was inferred by matching scalp TCRbeta sequences against CD4 and CD8 repertoires sorted from blood. The source is immuneACCESS, and TCRdb retained only in-frame sequences with V and J called. Part of the clones is not carried over; for the studies checked, unresolved V genes explain less than half of this, and the remainder is unexplained. Clone size and the V and J calls come from that table; the DNA yielded D and trimming. Counted in this sample were about 76,000 clones; about 30% of them appeared once. The ten biggest clones cover 15% of the sample.

The source of this sequence is a human donor with alopecia areata. The material was CD8+ T cells sorted from blood, obtained at week 4, from a patient treated with tofacitinib.

CDR3 region: CSARTGSLEKLFF. The nucleotide sequence is given as TGCAGCGCCCGGACAGGGAGTTTAGAAAAACTGTTTTTT. The sequence is built from TRBV29-1 and TRBJ1-4, with TRBD1 identical over 8 junction bases. Ends trimmed: V by 7 bases, J by 8 bases; bases unmatched to a gene: 9. The CDR3, from cysteine to phenylalanine, totals 13 residues. Only CDR3 DNA is held: 39 bases, read in frame from base 1. The germline V gene sets CDR1 to SQVTM and CDR2 to ANQGSEA.